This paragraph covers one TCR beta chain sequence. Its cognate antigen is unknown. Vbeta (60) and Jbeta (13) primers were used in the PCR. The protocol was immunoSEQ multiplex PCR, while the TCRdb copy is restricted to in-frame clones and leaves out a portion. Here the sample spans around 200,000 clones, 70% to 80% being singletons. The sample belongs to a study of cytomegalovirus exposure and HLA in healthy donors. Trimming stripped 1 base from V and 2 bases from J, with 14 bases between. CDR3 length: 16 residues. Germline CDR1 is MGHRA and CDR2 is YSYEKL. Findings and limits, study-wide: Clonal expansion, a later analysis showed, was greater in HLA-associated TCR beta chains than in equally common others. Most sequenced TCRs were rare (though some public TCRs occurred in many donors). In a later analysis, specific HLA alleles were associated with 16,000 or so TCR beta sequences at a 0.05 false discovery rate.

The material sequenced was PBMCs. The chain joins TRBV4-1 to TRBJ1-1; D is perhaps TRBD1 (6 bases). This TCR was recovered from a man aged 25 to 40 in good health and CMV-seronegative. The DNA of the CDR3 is TGCGCCAGCAGCCAAGGGGGACACCGCTTCAACACTGAAGCTTTCTTT. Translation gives CASSQGGHRFNTEAFF.